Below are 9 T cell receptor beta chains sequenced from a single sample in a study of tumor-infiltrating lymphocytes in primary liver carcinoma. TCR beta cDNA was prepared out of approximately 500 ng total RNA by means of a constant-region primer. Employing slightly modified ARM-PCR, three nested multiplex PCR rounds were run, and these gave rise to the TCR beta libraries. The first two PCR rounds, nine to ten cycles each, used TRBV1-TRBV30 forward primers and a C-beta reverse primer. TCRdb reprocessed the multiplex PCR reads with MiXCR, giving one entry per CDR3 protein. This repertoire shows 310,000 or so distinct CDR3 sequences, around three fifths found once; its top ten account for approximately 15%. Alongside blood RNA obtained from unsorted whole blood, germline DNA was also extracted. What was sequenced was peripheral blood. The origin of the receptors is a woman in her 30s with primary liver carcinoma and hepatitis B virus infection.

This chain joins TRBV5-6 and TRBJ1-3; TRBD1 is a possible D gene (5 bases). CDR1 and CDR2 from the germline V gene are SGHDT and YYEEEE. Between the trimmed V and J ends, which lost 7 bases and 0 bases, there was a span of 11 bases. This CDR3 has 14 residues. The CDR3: CASGQGGSGNTIYF. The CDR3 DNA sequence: TGTGCCAGCGGACAAGGCGGCTCTGGAAACACCATATATTTT.

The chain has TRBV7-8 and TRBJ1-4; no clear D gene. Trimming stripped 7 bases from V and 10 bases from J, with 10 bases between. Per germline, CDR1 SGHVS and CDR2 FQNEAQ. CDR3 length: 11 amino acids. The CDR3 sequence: CASTRAGKLFF. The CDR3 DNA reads TGTGCCAGCACACGCGCTGGAAAACTGTTTTTT.

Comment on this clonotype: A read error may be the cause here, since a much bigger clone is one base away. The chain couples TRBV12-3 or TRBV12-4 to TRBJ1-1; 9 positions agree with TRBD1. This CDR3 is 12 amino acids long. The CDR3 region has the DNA TGTGCCAGCAGTACAGGGGGCACTGGAGCTTTCTTT. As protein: CASSTGGTGAFF.

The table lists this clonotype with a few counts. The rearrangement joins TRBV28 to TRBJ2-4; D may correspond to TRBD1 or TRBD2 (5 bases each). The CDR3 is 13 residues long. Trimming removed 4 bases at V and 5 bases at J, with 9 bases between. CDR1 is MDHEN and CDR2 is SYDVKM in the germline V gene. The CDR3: CASSSGTQNIQYF. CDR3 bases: TGTGCCAGCAGTTCCGGGACCCAAAACATTCAGTACTTC.

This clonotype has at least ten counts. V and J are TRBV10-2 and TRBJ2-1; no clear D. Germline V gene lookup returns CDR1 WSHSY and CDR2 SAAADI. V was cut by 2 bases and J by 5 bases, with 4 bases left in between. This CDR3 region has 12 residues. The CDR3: CASSEPDNEQFF. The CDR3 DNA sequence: TGCGCCAGCAGTGAGCCCGACAATGAGCAGTTCTTC.

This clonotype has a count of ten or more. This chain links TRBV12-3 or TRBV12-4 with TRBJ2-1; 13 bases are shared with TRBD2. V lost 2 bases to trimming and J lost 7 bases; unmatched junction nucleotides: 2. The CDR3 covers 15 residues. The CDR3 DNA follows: TGTGCCAGCAGTTTAAGGACTAGCGGGGGAAATGAGCAGTTCTTC. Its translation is CASSLRTSGGNEQFF.

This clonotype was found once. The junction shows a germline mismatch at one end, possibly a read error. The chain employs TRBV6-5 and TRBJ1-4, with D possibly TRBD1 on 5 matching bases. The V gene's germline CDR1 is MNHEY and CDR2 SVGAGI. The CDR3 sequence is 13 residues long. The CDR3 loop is CAISYRQVEKLFF. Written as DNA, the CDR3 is TGTGCCATCAGTTACAGGCAGGTTGAAAAACTGTTTTTT.

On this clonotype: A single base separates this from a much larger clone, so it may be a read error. This chain's CDR3 is CASSYSVTGQDTQYF. The CDR3 DNA reads TGTGCCAGCAGTTACTCGGTCACAGGTCAGGATACCCAGTACTTC. The gene calls are TRBV6-5 and TRBJ2-5; D is perhaps TRBD1 (5 bases). CDR3 length equals 15 residues. Trimming pared 0 bases from V and 8 bases from J, leaving 16 bases between. Germline V gene lookup returns CDR1 MNHEY and CDR2 SVGAGI.

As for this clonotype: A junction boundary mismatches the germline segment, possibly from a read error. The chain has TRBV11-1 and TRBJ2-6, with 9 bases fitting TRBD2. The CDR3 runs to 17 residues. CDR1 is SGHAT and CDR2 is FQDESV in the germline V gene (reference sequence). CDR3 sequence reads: CVSSGGQGRYGANVLTF. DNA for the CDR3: TGTGTCAGCAGCGGGGGGCAGGGGAGATATGGGGCCAACGTCCTGACATTC. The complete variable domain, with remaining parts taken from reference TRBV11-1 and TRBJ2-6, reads EAEVAQSPRYKITEKSQAVAFWCDPISGHATLYWYRQILGQGPELLVQFQDESVVDDSQLPKDRFSAERLKGVDSTLKIQPAELGDSAMYLCVSSGGQGRYGANVLTFGAGSRLTVL.